This T cell receptor (beta chain) was recorded in a study of T-cell reconstitution after alpha-beta-depleted transplantation in children. Overall study results and limits: Where some patients showed high TCRbeta diversity at day 60, it came from recipient T cells and thymic progenitors that had survived.

This clonotype was found many times. Its matching antigen is unknown. Per the germline V gene, CDR1 is DFQATT and CDR2 is SNEGSKA (reference sequence). This CDR3 has 15 residues. V was clipped by 3 bases and J by 10 bases; unmatched bases: 11. During its preparation, the TCRbeta library received unique molecular identifiers. TCRdb used MiXCR to reprocess the PCR reads, holding one entry per CDR3 protein. Of some 120,000 distinct CDR3 sequences listed, roughly 23% are singletons. The rearrangement joins TRBV20-1 to TRBJ2-1; 11 positions agree with TRBD1. The sequences come from PBMCs, mostly from graft donor cells, collected 180 days after TCRalphabeta/CD19-depleted stem cell transplant. The origin of this receptor is a male patient between 2 and 10 years old who had a stem cell transplant for chronic granulomatous disease, so the T cells may come from the graft donor. Written as DNA, the CDR3 is TGCAGTGCTAGTGTGAGGGACAGGGGGATGGGAGAGCAGTTCTTC. Encoded protein: CSASVRDRGMGEQFF.